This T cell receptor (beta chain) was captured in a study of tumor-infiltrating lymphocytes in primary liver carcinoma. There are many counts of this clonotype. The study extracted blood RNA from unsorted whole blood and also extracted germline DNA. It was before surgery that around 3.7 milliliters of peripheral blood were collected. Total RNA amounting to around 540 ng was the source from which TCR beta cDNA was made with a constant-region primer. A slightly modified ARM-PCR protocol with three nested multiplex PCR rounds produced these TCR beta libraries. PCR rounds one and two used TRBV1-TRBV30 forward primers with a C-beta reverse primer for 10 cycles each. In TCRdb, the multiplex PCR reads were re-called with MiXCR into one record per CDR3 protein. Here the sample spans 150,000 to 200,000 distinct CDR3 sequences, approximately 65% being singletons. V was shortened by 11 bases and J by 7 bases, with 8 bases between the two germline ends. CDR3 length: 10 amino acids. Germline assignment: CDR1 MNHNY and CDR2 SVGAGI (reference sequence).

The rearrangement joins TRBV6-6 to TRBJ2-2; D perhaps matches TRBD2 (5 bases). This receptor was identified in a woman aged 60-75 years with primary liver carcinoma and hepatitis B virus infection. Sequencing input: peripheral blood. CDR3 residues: CAGGVGELFF. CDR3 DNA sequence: TGTGCCGGAGGCGTCGGGGAGCTGTTTTTT.